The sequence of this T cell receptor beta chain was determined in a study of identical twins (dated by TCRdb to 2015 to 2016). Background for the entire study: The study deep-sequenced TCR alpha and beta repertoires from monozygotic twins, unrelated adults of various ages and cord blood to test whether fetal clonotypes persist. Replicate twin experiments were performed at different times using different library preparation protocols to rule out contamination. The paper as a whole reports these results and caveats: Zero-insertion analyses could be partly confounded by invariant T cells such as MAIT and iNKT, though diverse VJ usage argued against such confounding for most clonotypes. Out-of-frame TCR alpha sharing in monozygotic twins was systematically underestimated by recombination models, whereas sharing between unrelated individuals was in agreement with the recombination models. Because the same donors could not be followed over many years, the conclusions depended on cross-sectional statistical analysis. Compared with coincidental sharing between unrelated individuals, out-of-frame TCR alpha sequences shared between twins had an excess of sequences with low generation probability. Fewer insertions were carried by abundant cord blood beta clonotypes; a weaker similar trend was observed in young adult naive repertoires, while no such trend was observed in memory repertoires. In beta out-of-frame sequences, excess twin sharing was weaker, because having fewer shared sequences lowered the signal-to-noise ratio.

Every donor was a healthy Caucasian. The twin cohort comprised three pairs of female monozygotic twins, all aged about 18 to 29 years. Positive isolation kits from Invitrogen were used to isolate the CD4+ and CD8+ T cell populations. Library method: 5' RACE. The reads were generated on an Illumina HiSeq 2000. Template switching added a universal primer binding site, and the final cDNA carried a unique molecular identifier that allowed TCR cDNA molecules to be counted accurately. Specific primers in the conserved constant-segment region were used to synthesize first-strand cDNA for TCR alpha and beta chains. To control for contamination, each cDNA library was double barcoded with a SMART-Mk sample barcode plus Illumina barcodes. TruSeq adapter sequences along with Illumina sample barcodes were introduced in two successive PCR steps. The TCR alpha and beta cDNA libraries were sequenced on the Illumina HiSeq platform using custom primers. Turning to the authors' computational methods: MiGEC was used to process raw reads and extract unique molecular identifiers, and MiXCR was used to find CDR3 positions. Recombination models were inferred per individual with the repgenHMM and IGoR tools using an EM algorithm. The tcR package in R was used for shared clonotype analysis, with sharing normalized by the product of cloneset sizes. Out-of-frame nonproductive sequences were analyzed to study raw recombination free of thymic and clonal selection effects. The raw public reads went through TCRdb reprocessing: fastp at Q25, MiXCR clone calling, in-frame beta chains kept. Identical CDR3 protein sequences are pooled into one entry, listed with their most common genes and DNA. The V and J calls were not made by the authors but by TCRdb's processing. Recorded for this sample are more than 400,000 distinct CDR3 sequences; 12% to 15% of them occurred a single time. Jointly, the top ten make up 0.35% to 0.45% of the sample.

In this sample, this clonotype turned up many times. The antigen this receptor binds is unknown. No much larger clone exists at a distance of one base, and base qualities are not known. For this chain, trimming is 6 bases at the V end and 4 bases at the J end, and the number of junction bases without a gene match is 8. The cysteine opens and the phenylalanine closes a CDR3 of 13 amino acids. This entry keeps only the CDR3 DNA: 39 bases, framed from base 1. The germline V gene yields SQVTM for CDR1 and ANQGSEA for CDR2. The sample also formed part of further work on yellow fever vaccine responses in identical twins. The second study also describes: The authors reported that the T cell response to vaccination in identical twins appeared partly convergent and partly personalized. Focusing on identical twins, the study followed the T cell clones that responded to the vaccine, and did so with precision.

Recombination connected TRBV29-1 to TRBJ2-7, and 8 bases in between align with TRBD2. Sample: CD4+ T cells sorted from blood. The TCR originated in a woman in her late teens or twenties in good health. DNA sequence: TGCAGCGTCCCGGGACTAGGCTTATACGAGCAGTACTTC. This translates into CSVPGLGLYEQYF.